The 30 T cell receptor beta chains below come from one sample, sequenced in a study of blood T cell repertoires in COVID-19. Profiling relied on immunoSEQ multiplex PCR, and the TCRdb table lists in-frame clones only, not all of them. The repertoire holds about 83,000 clones, with 70% to 90% as singletons. The sample comprised peripheral blood. Receptor source: a woman of 80 years or more with acute or convalescent COVID-19.

This clone occurred a few times. The chain recombines TRBV5-1 with TRBJ1-1; D gene uncertain. Between the trimmed V and J ends, which lost 0 bases and 0 bases, there was a span of 6 bases. Germline V gene lookup returns CDR1 SGHRS and CDR2 YFSETQ. The CDR3 spans 14 residues. This chain's CDR3 is CASSLASMNTEAFF. DNA of the CDR3: TGCGCCAGCAGCTTGGCGAGCATGAACACTGAAGCTTTCTTT.

This chain connects TRBV11-3 to TRBJ2-5; D may be TRBD2 (7 bases). This CDR3 has 20 amino acids. Germline V lookup: CDR1 SGHNT, CDR2 YENEEA. The germline V and J ends were trimmed by 5 bases and 2 bases, with 30 bases remaining between them. In nucleotides, the CDR3 is TGTGCCAGCAGCCTATTAACCACCTACTCCCTGGGGGGGCATCAAGAGACCCAGTACTTC. Translated, it gives CASSLLTTYSLGGHQETQYF.

The V and J genes are TRBV11-2 and TRBJ1-2; the match to TRBD1 covers 7 bases. Looked up from germline, CDR1 is SGHAT and CDR2 is FQNNGV. The junction had 8 bases not matched to a gene; V was cut back by 5 bases and J by 5 bases. CDR3 size: 14 residues. The chain's CDR3 is CASSLAQGVYGYTF. CDR3 coding DNA: TGTGCCAGCAGCCTAGCCCAGGGGGTTTATGGCTACACCTTC.

This chain uses TRBV11-3 with TRBJ2-7; D ambiguous. CDR1 is SGHNT and CDR2 is YENEEA in the germline V gene. Trimming left V 3 bases short and J 0 bases short, with 12 bases between. The CDR3 is 15 residues long. The CDR3 here is CASSLEKQPSYEQYF. The CDR3 coding sequence is TGTGCCAGCAGCTTGGAAAAACAGCCCTCCTACGAGCAGTACTTC.

The genes are TRBV5-6 and TRBJ1-1; the match to TRBD1 covers 7 bases. This CDR3 has 16 residues. V was clipped by 2 bases and J by 1 base; unmatched bases: 8. The germline CDR1 and CDR2 sequences are SGHDT and YYEEEE. The CDR3 reads CASSFFQGVRNTEAFF. CDR3 DNA sequence: TGTGCCAGCAGCTTCTTTCAGGGGGTGAGGAACACTGAAGCTTTCTTT.

This clone was observed a handful of times. V is TRBV5-1 and J is TRBJ2-6, with unresolved D. The V end was cut by 4 bases, the J end by 0 bases, with 11 bases between. This CDR3 has 16 residues. Germline-derived CDR1 and CDR2 are SGHRS and YFSETQ. The CDR3 here is CASSTLQNSGANVLTF. The CDR3, as DNA: TGCGCCAGCAGCACCCTACAGAACTCTGGGGCCAACGTCCTGACTTTC.

This chain links TRBV3-1 (or the pseudogene TRBV3-2) with TRBJ2-6; D possibly corresponds to TRBD2 (6 bases). Trimming took off 5 bases at V and 4 bases at J, with 24 bases between the two ends. The V gene's germline CDR1 is LGHDT and CDR2 YNNKEL (reference sequence). The length of the CDR3 is 19 residues. The CDR3 DNA reads as TGTGCCAGCAGCAATTCCGTTTGGCGGGGACCTTTAGGGGCCAACGTCCTGACTTTC. Translating it yields CASSNSVWRGPLGANVLTF.

In DNA form, the CDR3 reads TGTGCCAGCAGTTACCTGGGGGAGGGCCAGCCCCAGCATTTT. It is translated as CASSYLGEGQPQHF. This sequence joins TRBV6-6 and TRBJ1-5; possibly TRBD1 for D (5 bases). The V and J ends lost 2 bases and 7 bases respectively, with 12 bases between them. CDR3 length equals 14 residues. Looked up from germline, CDR1 is MNHNY and CDR2 is SVGAGI (reference sequence).

The V and J genes are TRBV19 and TRBJ2-1, with TRBD1 as a possible D gene (7 bases). V lost 9 bases, J lost 5 bases, and 26 bases lay in between. This CDR3 is built from 17 residues. CDR1 and CDR2 (germline): LNHDA, SQIVND (reference sequence). The CDR3 loop is CASIASGGQGVHNEQFF. The DNA for the CDR3 is TGTGCCAGCATCGCCTCAGGGGGGCAGGGGGTCCACAATGAGCAGTTCTTC.

CDR3 sequence (DNA): TGTGCCAGCAGTTATCGCCTAAACACTGAAGCTTTCTTT. Its protein product is CASSYRLNTEAFF. The chain is built from TRBV6-5 and TRBJ1-1; no firm D call. This CDR3 is built from 13 residues. Trimming took off 3 bases at V and 2 bases at J, with 7 bases between the two ends. Germline V lookup: CDR1 MNHEY, CDR2 SVGAGI.

The chain combines TRBV18 with TRBJ2-7; TRBD1 agrees at 10 bases. CDR1 is KGHSH, CDR2 LQKENI, per germline. This CDR3 is built from 17 residues. J was trimmed by 2 bases and V by 5 bases; bases with no gene match: 12. CDR3 DNA: TGTGCCAGCTCATCAGCAGTCGGGACAGGGGATCCCTACGAGCAGTACTTC. Translation: CASSSAVGTGDPYEQYF. Complete variable domain (other parts from reference TRBV18 and TRBJ2-7): NAGVMQNPRHLVRRRGQEARLRCSPMKGHSHVYWYRQLPEEGLKFMVYLQKENIIDESGMPKERFSAEFPKEGPSILRIQQVVRGDSAAYFCASSSAVGTGDPYEQYFGPGTRLTVT.

The chain joins TRBV20-1 to TRBJ2-7, with 9 bases matching TRBD1. CDR3 length: 11 residues. Germline V lookup: CDR1 DFQATT, CDR2 SNEGSKA (reference sequence). The CDR3, as DNA: TGCAGGGGACAGGGCGACTACGAGCAGTACTTC. Encoded protein: CRGQGDYEQYF.

The chain couples TRBV28 to TRBJ1-4; D gene ambiguous. Per the germline V gene, CDR1 is MDHEN and CDR2 is SYDVKM. Between the trimmed V and J ends, which lost 2 bases and 8 bases, there was a span of 9 bases. This CDR3 contains 13 residues. The chain's CDR3 is CASSLGLREKLFF. The CDR3 coding sequence is TGTGCCAGCAGTTTAGGTTTGCGGGAAAAACTGTTTTTT.

For the CDR3, the DNA is TGTGCCAGCTCACCGGGCCAGACTACTATTGGCAATCAGCCCCAGCATTTT. It encodes CASSPGQTTIGNQPQHF. The chain is built from TRBV18 and TRBJ1-5; D is uncertain. Germline V gene sequence: CDR1 KGHSH, CDR2 LQKENI. This CDR3 spans 17 amino acids. V was shortened by 3 bases and J by 2 bases, with 17 bases between the two germline ends. Combining the CDR3 with reference TRBV18 and TRBJ1-5 gives the whole variable domain NAGVMQNPRHLVRRRGQEARLRCSPMKGHSHVYWYRQLPEEGLKFMVYLQKENIIDESGMPKERFSAEFPKEGPSILRIQQVVRGDSAAYFCASSPGQTTIGNQPQHFGDGTRLSIL.

Here the CDR3 reads CAWSYGGAVNEQFF. The CDR3 bases are TGTGCCTGGAGTTACGGGGGGGCGGTCAATGAGCAGTTCTTC. J is TRBJ2-1 and V is TRBV30; 8 positions agree with TRBD2. Trimming at V came to 2 bases and at J to 6 bases, leaving 6 bases not matched to a gene. Germline values: CDR1 GTSNPN, CDR2 SVGIG (reference sequence). The CDR3 contains 14 residues.

The rearrangement links TRBV4-1 to TRBJ2-7, with 12 positions matching TRBD2. This CDR3 comprises 18 residues. Per germline, CDR1 MGHRA and CDR2 YSYEKL. V shed 0 bases and J 4 bases; nucleotides not matched to a gene: 10. The CDR3 region has the DNA TGCGCCAGCAGCCAAGAACGCCCTAGCGGGGGGGCAGAATACGAGCAGTACTTC. It yields the protein CASSQERPSGGAEYEQYF.

The chain has TRBV24-1 and TRBJ2-3; 8 bases are a match to TRBD2. J was trimmed by 4 bases and V by 3 bases; bases with no gene match: 5. This CDR3 has 15 residues. Germline CDR1 and CDR2: KGHDR and SFDVKD. The chain's CDR3 is CATSDTGGLADTQYF. DNA for the CDR3: TGTGCCACCAGTGATACGGGGGGGCTGGCAGATACGCAGTATTTT.

The chain carries TRBV4-1 and TRBJ2-5; D may be TRBD1 (6 bases). V dropped 5 bases and J dropped 5 bases, with 21 bases sitting between them. CDR3 size: 16 residues. Germline-derived CDR1 and CDR2 are MGHRA and YSYEKL. In DNA form, the CDR3 reads TGCGCCAGCAGCTCCCGGGACAACACCTTAGGGGAGACCCAGTACTTC. Protein sequence: CASSSRDNTLGETQYF.

The chain combines TRBV5-4 with TRBJ2-5, with D possibly TRBD1 on 6 matching bases. This CDR3 contains 13 residues. The V gene's germline CDR1 is SGHNT and CDR2 YYREEE (reference sequence). Trimming took 5 bases from V and 3 from J, leaving 11 bases between them. As DNA, the CDR3 is TGTGCCAGCAGGCCCAGGGGCGAAGAGACCCAGTACTTC. Translated, it gives CASRPRGEETQYF. Variable domain in full (rest from reference TRBV5-4 and TRBJ2-5): ETGVTQSPTHLIKTRGQQVTLRCSSQSGHNTVSWYQQALGQGPQFIFQYYREEENGRGNFPPRFSGLQFPNYSSELNVNALELDDSALYLCASRPRGEETQYFGPGTRLLVL.

The chain employs TRBV19 and TRBJ2-1, with 8 bases matching TRBD2. Germline V gives CDR1 LNHDA, CDR2 SQIVND (reference sequence). The junction had 12 bases not matched to a gene; V was cut back by 10 bases and J by 4 bases. The CDR3 sequence is 15 residues long. DNA of the CDR3: TGTGCCACCTGCGACTCCGGGGGGGTATACAATGAGCAGTTCTTC. It yields the protein CATCDSGGVYNEQFF.

A note on this clone: One junction end does not reproduce the germline sequence, and a read error may be involved. The chain couples TRBV18 to TRBJ2-1, with D possibly being TRBD2 (5 bases). The CDR3 has 14 residues. Germline loops: CDR1 KGHSH, CDR2 LQKENI. CDR3 nucleotide sequence: TGTGCCAGCTCACCACCCGAAAACGAGGGCATTCGTATCTTC. Translation gives CASSPPENEGIRIF.

The rearrangement joins TRBV18 to TRBJ1-1; D is perhaps TRBD1 (5 bases). The germline gives CDR1 KGHSH, CDR2 LQKENI. The CDR3 has 18 residues. With 2 bases removed from V and 5 bases from J, the gap between germline ends came to 24 bases. The CDR3 DNA is TGTGCCAGCTCACCATACATACTAAACAGGCCCATGGGTACTGAAGCTTTCTTT. It codes for CASSPYILNRPMGTEAFF.

CDR3 protein: CASSQARDRKGNQPQHF. In nucleotides, the CDR3 is TGCGCCAGCAGCCAGGCTCGTGACAGGAAAGGCAATCAGCCCCAGCATTTT. This chain connects TRBV4-1 to TRBJ1-5; a weak D match, TRBD1 (6 bases). There are 17 residues in the CDR3. Germline CDR1 reads MGHRA; CDR2 reads YSYEKL. The V and J ends lost 3 bases and 2 bases respectively, with 17 bases between them.

The chain has TRBV2 and TRBJ1-3, with TRBD1 matching 8 bases. Trimming cost V 7 bases and J 0 bases; bases outside gene matches: 11. The germline gives CDR1 SNHLY, CDR2 FYNNEI. The CDR3 sequence is 17 residues long. The CDR3 is CASTRTGIGFSGNTIYF. CDR3 nucleotides: TGTGCCAGCACCCGGACAGGGATTGGTTTCTCTGGAAACACCATATATTTT.

The CDR3 region is CASSPTDGDTEAFF. The CDR3 nucleotides are TGTGCCAGCTCACCAACGGACGGGGACACTGAAGCTTTCTTT. J is TRBJ1-1 and V is TRBV18, with D unclear. Looked up from germline, CDR1 is KGHSH and CDR2 is LQKENI. The V gene lost 2 bases and the J gene lost 3 bases, with 10 bases spanning the gap. The CDR3 is made up of 14 amino acids.

The chain links TRBV6-6 to TRBJ1-5, with D possibly being TRBD1 (5 bases). Germline values: CDR1 MNHNY, CDR2 SVGAGI (reference sequence). This CDR3 region has 15 residues. V shed 5 bases and J shed 2 bases, with 13 bases lying between them. The CDR3 reads CASSPTGGGNQPQHF. As DNA, the CDR3 is TGTGCCAGCAGTCCCACCGGAGGGGGCAATCAGCCCCAGCATTTT.

This rearrangement joins TRBV15 to TRBJ2-6, with unresolved D. The CDR3 sequence is 15 residues long. Germline CDR1 and CDR2: LNHNV and YYDKDF (reference sequence). V lost 0 bases, J lost 0 bases, and 3 bases lay in between. CDR3 region: CATSRDYSGANVLTF. CDR3 nucleotides: TGTGCCACCAGCAGAGATTACTCTGGGGCCAACGTCCTGACTTTC.

V is TRBV12-3 or TRBV12-4 and J is TRBJ2-5, with D possibly TRBD2 on 5 matching bases. This CDR3 is built from 13 residues. Trimming removed 3 bases at V and 5 bases at J, with 10 bases between. The CDR3 reads CASSFGGRETQYF. CDR3 sequence (DNA): TGTGCCAGCAGTTTTGGAGGACGGGAGACCCAGTACTTC.

This sequence joins TRBV27 and TRBJ1-5; D is perhaps TRBD1 (5 bases). The CDR3 length is 15 residues. Germline V CDR1 and CDR2: MNHEY, SMNVEV (reference sequence). Trimming took 6 bases from V and 0 from J, leaving 12 bases between them. For the CDR3, the DNA is TGTGCCAGCAGCGAACTCCAGGGTAGCAATCAGCCCCAGCATTTT. Translation: CASSELQGSNQPQHF.

This sequence joins TRBV7-6 and TRBJ2-7; 9 bases line up with TRBD1. V trimming: 5 bases; J trimming: 4 bases; junction bases outside the gene matches: 9. Per the germline V gene, CDR1 is SGHVS and CDR2 is FNYEAQ. The CDR3 extends over 15 amino acids. The CDR3 spells CASSRSGTGSYEQYF. In nucleotides, the CDR3 is TGTGCCAGCAGCCGATCCGGGACAGGGTCATACGAGCAGTACTTC.